These T cell receptor beta chains were read from a single sample in a study of neoadjuvant anti-PD-1 for oral cavity cancer. Sequencing was performed with immunoSEQ multiplex PCR; in TCRdb, only in-frame clones are kept and a portion is missing. Altogether about 15,000 clones are present, about 37% being singletons, with the ten largest covering 35% to 45%. This specimen was tumor tissue, taken after nivolumab (anti-PD-1) treatment. These receptors were taken from a person aged 40-85 years with oral cavity squamous cell carcinoma. Both conserved end residues are part of each CDR3. A D gene is named only where the DNA matches it firmly. Some rows have no size entry. The others give once, few or many, or a class for an expanded clone.

clone_size	v_call	j_call	d_call	cdr3_aa	cdr3_nt
few	TRBV7-6	TRBJ2-1	TRBD1	CASSQRTGGSYNEQFF	TGTGCCAGCAGCCAACGGACAGGGGGCTCCTACAATGAGCAGTTCTTC
few	TRBV11-3	TRBJ2-2	-	CASSSRTGELFF	TGTGCCAGCAGCTCCCGTACCGGGGAGCTGTTTTTT
few	TRBV7-3	TRBJ2-2	-	CARIEVSLNTGELFF	TGTGCCAGAATCGAAGTGTCATTGAACACCGGGGAGCTGTTTTTT
few	TRBV7-2	TRBJ2-3	TRBD1	CASSRAYGTGEITDTQYF	TGTGCCAGCAGCCGAGCTTACGGGACAGGGGAAATCACAGATACGCAGTATTTT
-	TRBV5-6	TRBJ1-5	-	CASSVERSNQPQHF	TGTGCCAGCAGCGTCGAAAGGAGCAATCAGCCCCAGCATTTT
-	TRBV7-9	TRBJ2-7	-	CASTPVLRQEGAYEQYF	TGTGCCAGCACCCCAGTCCTCCGACAGGAGGGTGCCTACGAGCAGTACTTC
few	TRBV7-9	TRBJ2-5	-	CASSLGGVKETQYF	TGTGCCAGCAGCTTAGGGGGGGTAAAAGAGACCCAGTACTTC
-	TRBV7-2	TRBJ1-5	-	CASSLDAGGFSNQPQHF	TGTGCCAGCAGCTTAGACGCGGGGGGCTTTAGCAATCAGCCCCAGCATTTT
-	TRBV7-2	TRBJ1-6	-	CASSLAQGSPLHF	TGTGCCAGCAGCTTAGCCCAGGGCTCACCCCTCCACTTT
-	TRBV7-2	TRBJ2-6	TRBD1	CASGTGQGVSGANVLTF	TGTGCCAGCGGAACGGGACAGGGGGTCTCTGGGGCCAACGTCCTGACTTTC